The 28 T cell receptor beta chains below were found in one sample sequenced in a study of tissue T cells after allogeneic stem cell transplantation (dated by TCRdb to 2021 to 2024). Library construction relied on the immunoSEQ multiplex PCR assay. This is the immuneACCESS table as TCRdb keeps it, with only in-frame sequences that have V and J called. A part of the clones is gone; compared with another copy, unresolved V genes explain less than half, and the rest is unexplained. The table for this sample lists approximately 8,800 clones; about 61% of them were counted only once. The top ten clones comprise under 20% of the sample. The time point label corresponds to: human tissue collected at research (rapid) autopsy. The starting material was tissue from the jejunum, obtained at autopsy. These receptors all stem from a female donor at least 60 years old with lung cancer.

The V and J genes are TRBV5-6 and TRBJ1-5; 7 bases align to TRBD1. V was clipped by 6 bases and J by 4 bases; unmatched bases: 7. The germline gives CDR1 SGHDT, CDR2 YYEEEE. The CDR3 runs 14 residues. The CDR3 reads CASKRGLGNQPQHF. The CDR3 coding sequence is TGTGCCAGCAAAAGGGGGCTCGGGAATCAGCCCCAGCATTTT.

This clone rates as medium-sized. V is TRBV5-4 and J is TRBJ1-2; 9 nucleotides line up with TRBD1. Looked up from germline, CDR1 is SGHNT and CDR2 is YYREEE (reference sequence). The CDR3 is 14 amino acids. V lost 4 bases, J lost 7 bases, and 8 bases stayed unmatched. For the CDR3, the DNA is TGTGCCAGCAGCCCCCGCGGGACAGGGAGTGGCTACACCTTC. It specifies CASSPRGTGSGYTF.

The CDR3 reads CASSSRDRGGITSTDTQYF. The CDR3 DNA reads TGCGCCAGCAGCTCCCGGGACAGGGGTGGAATTACTAGCACAGATACGCAGTATTTT. This rearrangement joins TRBV5-1 to TRBJ2-3; TRBD1 agrees at 10 bases. Germline-derived CDR1 and CDR2 are SGHRS and YFSETQ. Losses at the gene ends were 3 bases for V and 0 bases for J; bases not matched to a gene: 13. This CDR3 is 19 amino acids long. The complete variable domain, with remaining parts taken from reference TRBV5-1 and TRBJ2-3, reads KAGVTQTPRYLIKTRGQQVTLSCSPISGHRSVSWYQQTPGQGLQFLFEYFSETQRNKGNFPGRFSGRQFSNSRSEMNVSTLELGDSALYLCASSSRDRGGITSTDTQYFGPGTRLTVL.

The rearrangement uses TRBV6-5 and TRBJ1-1; D remains unclear. The CDR3 covers 13 residues. V shed 7 bases and J shed 4 bases, with 13 bases lying between them. The germline gives CDR1 MNHEY, CDR2 SVGAGI. The CDR3 region is CASTQAESTEAFF. The CDR3 region has the DNA TGTGCCAGCACCCAAGCGGAGAGCACTGAAGCTTTCTTT.

This clone was detected only a few times. The chain has TRBV7-9 and TRBJ2-2; 7 positions agree with TRBD1. V dropped 5 bases and J dropped 4; count of bases not matched to a gene: 4. In germline, CDR1 is SEHNR, CDR2 FQNEAQ (reference sequence). The CDR3 sequence is 14 residues long. This CDR3 reads CASSPGQTTGELFF. The DNA for the CDR3 is TGTGCCAGCAGCCCGGGACAGACCACCGGGGAGCTGTTTTTT.

This clone is medium-sized in the sample. This CDR3 is CASSQDGTMAGETQYF. CDR3 in DNA: TGTGCCAGCAGCCAAGATGGGACGATGGCTGGCGAGACCCAGTACTTC. This sequence joins TRBV4-2 and TRBJ2-5; D possibly uses TRBD1 or TRBD2 (5 bases each). CDR1 LGHNA and CDR2 YNFKEQ come from the germline V gene. The germline V and J ends were trimmed by 0 bases and 5 bases, with 16 bases remaining between them. This CDR3 comprises 16 residues.

This clone has only one observation. The J gene is TRBJ2-1, the V gene TRBV4-3, with D maybe TRBD2 (5 bases). The CDR3 is made up of 19 amino acids. Germline V gene data show CDR1 as LGHNA and CDR2 as YSLEER. V lost 1 base, J lost 5 bases, and 24 bases lay in between. In DNA, the CDR3 is TGCGCCAGCAGCCAAGCTGCCAGCGGTCTTACGATCGGGGACAATGAGCAGTTCTTC. The encoded protein is CASSQAASGLTIGDNEQFF.

The genes are TRBV12-3 or TRBV12-4 and TRBJ1-6; D gene ambiguous. V was pared by 6 bases and J by 7 bases, with 10 bases between. This CDR3 has 13 amino acids. The CDR3: CASRRASNSPLHF. CDR3 coding DNA: TGTGCCAGCAGAAGGGCATCCAATTCACCCCTCCACTTT.

In the case of this clone: The junction differs from germline at one of its ends, possibly a read error. J is TRBJ2-7 and V is TRBV7-8; 8 nucleotides align to TRBD2. CDR1 and CDR2 from the germline V gene are SGHVS and FQNEAQ. The CDR3 extends over 13 amino acids. As DNA, the CDR3 is TGTGCCAGCAGCCGGGGGGGGACATCGGGGTCTAACTTC. Its protein is CASSRGGTSGSNF.

With respect to this clone: The same CDR3 also results from other DNA sequences found in this sample. The V gene is TRBV6-5, the J gene TRBJ1-2; no clear D. The germline gives CDR1 MNHEY, CDR2 SVGAGI. The CDR3 consists of 13 residues. Trimming took 0 bases from V and 6 from J, leaving 8 bases between them. CDR3 DNA sequence: TGTGCCAGCAGTTACTCGAATCGGAATGGCTACACCTTC. It encodes CASSYSNRNGYTF.

The chain's CDR3 is CASSLGTVNSPLHF. The CDR3 coding sequence is TGTGCCAGTAGTCTCGGGACGGTTAATTCACCCCTCCACTTT. The chain uses TRBV19 and TRBJ1-6; a weak D match, TRBD1 (5 bases). Germline loops: CDR1 LNHDA, CDR2 SQIVND (reference sequence). The CDR3 has 14 residues. V dropped 5 bases and J dropped 6 bases, with 11 bases sitting between them.

By sample fraction, this clone is medium-sized. The chain uses TRBV5-1 and TRBJ1-2, with 7 bases fitting TRBD1. This CDR3 contains 15 residues. Trimming at V came to 1 base and at J to 8 bases, leaving 11 bases not matched to a gene. In germline, CDR1 is SGHRS, CDR2 YFSETQ. CDR3 loop: CASSLLPGTDLGYTF. As DNA, the CDR3 is TGCGCCAGCAGCTTGTTACCCGGGACAGATCTGGGCTACACCTTC.

V is TRBV11-2 and J is TRBJ1-6; no reliable D call. CDR3 length equals 11 residues. V gave up 7 bases and J gave up 15 bases, with 13 bases separating them. CDR1 SGHAT and CDR2 FQNNGV come from the germline V gene. The CDR3 DNA reads as TGTGCCAGCACCTCTGGAATTCTCCTCCACTTT. The encoded protein is CASTSGILLHF.

This clone was observed a handful of times. The gene calls are TRBV2 and TRBJ2-3; D is possibly TRBD1 or TRBD2 (5 bases each). Trimming removed 6 bases from V and 0 bases from J, with 16 bases in between. Germline V gene lookup returns CDR1 SNHLY and CDR2 FYNNEI. This CDR3 has 16 amino acids. CDR3 amino acids: CASSDKRRDSTDTQYF. DNA for the CDR3: TGTGCCAGCAGCGACAAGAGAAGGGACAGCACAGATACGCAGTATTTT.

The rearrangement joins TRBV7-9 to TRBJ1-2; 9 positions match TRBD1. CDR3 length: 15 amino acids. With V trimmed by 5 bases and J by 4 bases, 8 bases remained unmatched. In germline, CDR1 is SEHNR, CDR2 FQNEAQ (reference sequence). CDR3 amino acids: CASSPRQGGIYGYTF. The CDR3 nucleotides are TGTGCCAGCAGCCCACGACAGGGGGGGATCTATGGCTACACCTTC.

This clone qualifies as medium-sized. The rearrangement uses TRBV4-2 and TRBJ2-7, with D maybe TRBD1 (5 bases). Germline V CDR1 and CDR2: LGHNA, YNFKEQ. Deletions cut 0 bases from V and 4 bases from J, with 10 bases between. This CDR3 is 14 amino acids long. CDR3 sequence reads: CASSQDGALYEQYF. The CDR3 nucleotides are TGTGCCAGCAGCCAAGATGGGGCTCTATACGAGCAGTACTTC.

This clone is categorized as medium-sized. The chain joins TRBV16 to TRBJ2-3; no clear D gene. Trimming took off 4 bases at V and 1 base at J, with 9 bases between the two ends. CDR1 is KGHSY and CDR2 is FQNENV in the germline V gene. The CDR3 consists of 14 residues. CDR3 sequence (DNA): TGTGCCAGCAGCCCCAGTTGGGGCACAGATACGCAGTATTTT. Translation: CASSPSWGTDTQYF.

The chain employs TRBV2 and TRBJ1-4; D not resolved. Between the trimmed V and J ends, which lost 1 base and 4 bases, there was a span of 10 bases. The CDR3 extends over 15 amino acids. Germline V CDR1 and CDR2: SNHLY, FYNNEI. The CDR3 loop reads CASSEGGYNNEKLFF. The CDR3, as DNA: TGTGCCAGCAGTGAAGGGGGATATAATAATGAAAAACTGTTTTTT.

Judged by abundance, this clone is medium-sized. The chain combines TRBV5-1 with TRBJ2-1; possibly TRBD2 for D (6 bases). Germline CDR1 and CDR2: SGHRS and YFSETQ. The V end was cut by 0 bases, the J end by 8 bases, with 18 bases between. The CDR3 is 16 amino acids. The CDR3 DNA sequence: TGCGCCAGCAGCTTGGGTTCCCTAGCGTTAGGGCATGAGCAGTTCTTC. Amino acids: CASSLGSLALGHEQFF.

This clone is a singleton in its sample. The chain combines TRBV5-4 with TRBJ2-1, with 9 nucleotides matching TRBD2. The germline gives CDR1 SGHNT, CDR2 YYREEE (reference sequence). This CDR3 comprises 17 residues. With 1 base clipped from V and 0 bases from J, the junction kept 5 bases outside the gene matches. CDR3: CASSLFAGGSSYNEQFF. For the CDR3, the DNA is TGTGCCAGCAGCTTGTTCGCGGGGGGGAGCTCCTACAATGAGCAGTTCTTC.

J is TRBJ2-1 and V is TRBV25-1, with D perhaps given as TRBD1 or TRBD2 (5 bases each). V lost 1 base, J lost 6 bases, and 13 bases lay in between. There are 15 residues in the CDR3. Per germline, CDR1 MGHDK and CDR2 SYGVNS. The CDR3: CASSESGTGSNEQFF. The CDR3 nucleotides read TGTGCCAGCAGTGAATCCGGGACGGGGAGCAATGAGCAGTTCTTC.

CDR3 protein: CASRGTGTDTQYF. The CDR3 region has the DNA TGCGCCAGCAGGGGGACGGGGACAGATACGCAGTATTTT. The rearrangement joins TRBV5-1 to TRBJ2-3; D may match TRBD1 or TRBD2 (5 bases each). The CDR3 runs to 13 residues. CDR1 and CDR2 (germline): SGHRS, YFSETQ. With 5 bases removed from V and 3 bases from J, the gap between germline ends came to 10 bases.

The chain recombines TRBV19 with TRBJ2-1, with TRBD2 matching 11 bases. This CDR3 has 17 amino acids. Germline values: CDR1 LNHDA, CDR2 SQIVND (reference sequence). V lost 3 bases, J lost 0 bases, and 4 bases stayed unmatched. The CDR3 DNA reads TGTGCCAGTAGTATTAGTACTAGCGGGAGCTCCTACAATGAGCAGTTCTTC. This sequence encodes CASSISTSGSSYNEQFF.

This clone was seen a handful of times. The V gene is TRBV6-5, the J gene TRBJ1-6; D may be TRBD1 (6 bases). The CDR3 is 15 amino acids. V gave up 6 bases and J gave up 6 bases, with 15 bases separating them. In germline, CDR1 is MNHEY, CDR2 SVGAGI. The DNA for the CDR3 is TGTGCCAGCAGGGACAGCGGGGGCATTAATTCACCCCTCCACTTT. This gives the protein CASRDSGGINSPLHF.

This clone came up a few times. The rearrangement uses TRBV11-2 and TRBJ2-2; D is perhaps TRBD2 (6 bases). V was cut by 8 bases and J by 4 bases, with 20 bases left in between. The CDR3 is made up of 16 amino acids. Germline CDR1 reads SGHAT; CDR2 reads FQNNGV. The CDR3 is CASGLPGGPRTGELFF. The CDR3 DNA reads as TGTGCCAGCGGCCTACCCGGAGGGCCGCGCACCGGGGAGCTGTTTTTT.

V usage is TRBV2 and J usage is TRBJ2-1; 9 bases are a match to TRBD1. The V gene's germline CDR1 is SNHLY and CDR2 FYNNEI. V shed 7 bases and J 6 bases; nucleotides not matched to a gene: 16. The CDR3 runs to 17 residues. The CDR3: CASTMISGTGIFNEQFF. CDR3 DNA sequence: TGTGCCAGCACGATGATCTCCGGGACAGGGATTTTCAATGAGCAGTTCTTC. The entire variable domain, with the rest obtained from reference TRBV2 and TRBJ2-1, is as follows: EPEVTQTPSHQVTQMGQEVILRCVPISNHLYFYWYRQILGQKVEFLVSFYNNEISEKSEIFDDQFSVERPDGSNFTLKIRSTKLEDSAMYFCASTMISGTGIFNEQFFGPGTRLTVL.

This sequence joins TRBV19 and TRBJ2-2, with D possibly TRBD2 on 5 matching bases. The V end was cut by 7 bases, the J end by 6 bases, with 12 bases between. The germline V gene has CDR1 LNHDA and CDR2 SQIVND (reference sequence). The CDR3 runs 13 residues. The CDR3 DNA reads as TGTGCCAGTAAGGCACGGGGTCCCGGGGAGCTGTTTTTT. Amino acids: CASKARGPGELFF.

The chain couples TRBV11-3 to TRBJ2-5, with a tentative D call TRBD2 (5 bases). CDR3 length: 13 residues. Trimming took off 1 base at V and 6 bases at J, with 9 bases between the two ends. CDR1 and CDR2 from the germline V gene are SGHNT and YENEEA. The CDR3 coding sequence is TGTGCCAGCAGCTTAGGAGGGCTAAAGACCCAGTACTTC. Translating it yields CASSLGGLKTQYF.